Following are 27 T cell receptor beta chains from one sample sequenced in a study of shared clonotypes between healthy human individuals. Here immunoSEQ multiplex PCR was the method, and the copy in TCRdb shows in-frame clones only, minus some. The table has about 110,000 clones, around 64% seen once. Sequencing used memory CD8+ T cells sorted from blood. Subset meaning: CD45RO+ cells pooled with CCR7-negative TemRA cells. The receptors derive from a woman in her twenties or thirties in good health.

The chain is built from TRBV6-5 and TRBJ2-3; 11 nucleotides align to TRBD2. J was trimmed by 2 bases and V by 5 bases; bases with no gene match: 3. The germline V gene has CDR1 MNHEY and CDR2 SVGAGI. This CDR3 is 15 amino acids long. Here the CDR3 reads CASSGGLAVTDTQYF. The CDR3 nucleotides are TGTGCCAGCAGTGGGGGACTAGCGGTCACAGATACGCAGTATTTT.

The chain is built from TRBV6-5 and TRBJ1-2, with a possible D match to TRBD1 (5 bases). The CDR3 contains 13 residues. Between the trimmed V and J ends, which lost 5 bases and 2 bases, there was a span of 9 bases. Germline V lookup: CDR1 MNHEY, CDR2 SVGAGI. The CDR3 here is CASSKDINYGYTF. DNA for the CDR3: TGTGCCAGCAGTAAGGACATCAACTATGGCTACACCTTC.

The chain joins TRBV9 to TRBJ1-1; no reliable D call. Between the trimmed V and J ends, which lost 7 bases and 4 bases, there was a span of 20 bases. Per the germline V gene, CDR1 is SGDLS and CDR2 is YYNGEE. The CDR3 loop spans 15 amino acids. CDR3 bases: TGTGCCAGCCGCCGCACGGACGATAAGCGCACTGAAGCTTTCTTT. Its translation is CASRRTDDKRTEAFF.

This clone showed up just a few times. The V gene is TRBV30, the J gene TRBJ1-5; 9 bases fit TRBD1. V lost 5 bases, J lost 6 bases, and 8 bases stayed unmatched. CDR3 length: 14 amino acids. The germline gives CDR1 GTSNPN, CDR2 SVGIG (reference sequence). CDR3 coding DNA: TGTGCCTGGGGTTTCACAGGGGGCAGTCAGCCCCAGCATTTT. Translated, it gives CAWGFTGGSQPQHF.

The chain is built from TRBV4-2 and TRBJ2-7; 7 bases line up with TRBD1. Germline-derived CDR1 and CDR2 are LGHNA and YNFKEQ. V lost 5 bases and J lost 0; bases outside the gene matches: 10. CDR3 length equals 16 residues. DNA of the CDR3: TGTGCCAGCAGCTTGGCCGGGGACAGCTTCTCCTACGAGCAGTACTTC. It translates to CASSLAGDSFSYEQYF.

V gene TRBV10-2 combines with J gene TRBJ2-1; TRBD2 is a possible D gene (6 bases). V shed 1 base and J shed 3 bases, with 7 bases lying between them. Germline loops: CDR1 WSHSY, CDR2 SAAADI. The CDR3 has 14 amino acids. CDR3 DNA sequence: TGCGCCAGCAGTGAGTGGGGACTCTACAATGAGCAGTTCTTC. Translation gives CASSEWGLYNEQFF.

Only a few counts were recorded for this clone. This sequence joins TRBV19 and TRBJ1-2, with D tentatively TRBD1 (5 bases). There are 13 residues in the CDR3. Trimming pared 4 bases from V and 4 bases from J, leaving 10 bases between. Looked up from germline, CDR1 is LNHDA and CDR2 is SQIVND (reference sequence). The CDR3 nucleotides read TGTGCCAGTAGTAAGACAGAATTCTATGGCTACACCTTC. Amino acid sequence: CASSKTEFYGYTF.

This rearrangement joins TRBV4-1 to TRBJ1-3; perhaps TRBD1 as D (5 bases). Germline values: CDR1 MGHRA, CDR2 YSYEKL. V lost 0 bases and J 0 bases, leaving 12 bases between the germline ends. This CDR3 region has 17 residues. CDR3 nucleotide sequence: TGCGCCAGCAGCCAAGACGGTAACAGGTTCTCTGGAAACACCATATATTTT. This codes for CASSQDGNRFSGNTIYF.

This clone was seen a handful of times. The rearrangement joins TRBV25-1 to TRBJ2-1; TRBD1 or TRBD2 may be the D gene (5 bases each). The CDR3 has 17 residues. Germline assignment: CDR1 MGHDK and CDR2 SYGVNS. Between the trimmed V and J ends, which lost 2 bases and 10 bases, there was a span of 24 bases. In DNA form, the CDR3 reads TGTGCCAGCAGTGAAAATCTCCCCAGGGATCTTGGGGAGGAGCAGTTCTTC. Protein product: CASSENLPRDLGEEQFF.

The chain couples TRBV27 to TRBJ2-7; D not resolved. Per the germline V gene, CDR1 is MNHEY and CDR2 is SMNVEV (reference sequence). V lost 5 bases to trimming and J lost 2 bases, with 16 bases between them. The CDR3 has 15 residues. CDR3 bases: TGTGCCAGCAGTATGGCGGCAAAATCAACCTACGAGCAGTACTTC. Protein product: CASSMAAKSTYEQYF.

The V gene is TRBV5-1, the J gene TRBJ2-3; 8 bases align to TRBD1. Germline CDR1 and CDR2: SGHRS and YFSETQ. The CDR3 consists of 18 residues. V shed 2 bases and J 1 base; nucleotides not matched to a gene: 12. The CDR3 nucleotides read TGCGCCAGCAGCTTAGAAACCAGGGACAGGACCCGCACAGATACGCAGTATTTT. Encoded protein: CASSLETRDRTRTDTQYF.

The chain's CDR3 is CASSLVPYRFRSPQTFF. DNA of the CDR3: TGTGCCAGCAGCTTAGTCCCATATAGGTTCCGAAGCCCCCAAACTTTCTTT. V and J are TRBV11-2 and TRBJ1-1, with D unclear. The CDR3 contains 17 residues. The V gene lost 1 base and the J gene lost 12 bases, with 27 bases spanning the gap. Germline V gene lookup returns CDR1 SGHAT and CDR2 FQNNGV.

The DNA for the CDR3 is TGCAGCGGGGTGACAGGGAATGGCTACACCTTC. Translated: CSGVTGNGYTF. The gene calls are TRBV29-1 and TRBJ1-2; TRBD1 matches 7 bases. The CDR3 length is 11 residues. The germline CDR1 and CDR2 sequences are SQVTM and ANQGSEA. With 7 bases clipped from V and 6 bases from J, the junction kept 5 bases outside the gene matches.

This clone was observed at least ten times. This rearrangement joins TRBV6-4 to TRBJ2-3, with D tentatively TRBD1 or TRBD2 (5 bases each). CDR3 length: 15 amino acids. The germline gives CDR1 MRHNA, CDR2 SNTAGT. The V end lost 4 bases, the J end lost 3 bases, and 14 bases lay between the germline ends. CDR3 sequence (DNA): TGTGCCAGCAGTGTATCTAGCCAGGGAACAGATACGCAGTATTTT. Its translation: CASSVSSQGTDTQYF.

This chain uses TRBV4-1 with TRBJ2-7, with D tentatively TRBD1 or TRBD2 (5 bases each). This CDR3 is built from 16 residues. Germline CDR1 is MGHRA and CDR2 is YSYEKL. Trimming stripped 4 bases from V and 4 bases from J, with 20 bases between. In DNA form, the CDR3 reads TGCGCCAGCAGCCCCGACAGTTCGGCTAGCCCATACGAGCAGTACTTC. Translating gives CASSPDSSASPYEQYF.

This sequence joins TRBV29-1 and TRBJ2-1, with unresolved D. There are 14 residues in the CDR3. Germline loops: CDR1 SQVTM, CDR2 ANQGSEA. The CDR3: CTSEAGFPTYEQFF. DNA for the CDR3: TGCACCTCCGAAGCAGGCTTCCCTACCTATGAGCAGTTCTTC.

J is TRBJ2-7 and V is TRBV15; 8 bases map to TRBD2. The ends lost 0 bases at V and 4 bases at J; junction bases unmatched: 5. Germline CDR1 and CDR2: LNHNV and YYDKDF (reference sequence). There are 15 residues in the CDR3. CDR3 residues: CATSRDREGHYEQYF. The CDR3, as DNA: TGTGCCACCAGCAGAGATCGGGAGGGCCATTACGAGCAGTACTTC.

The genes are TRBV2 and TRBJ2-1, with a possible D match to TRBD2 (5 bases). V shed 2 bases and J shed 0 bases, with 8 bases lying between them. Per the germline V gene, CDR1 is SNHLY and CDR2 is FYNNEI. The CDR3 extends over 15 amino acids. The CDR3 region has the DNA TGTGCCAGCAGTGAACCGGGAATCTCCTACAATGAGCAGTTCTTC. Its protein product is CASSEPGISYNEQFF.

A single count supports this clone. This sequence joins TRBV28 and TRBJ2-2; TRBD2 is a possible D gene (6 bases). Trimming cost V 4 bases and J 2 bases, with 8 bases left between them. Germline V gene data show CDR1 as MDHEN and CDR2 as SYDVKM. This CDR3 comprises 14 residues. CDR3 nucleotide sequence: TGTGCCAGCAGTTCGGACTATAACACCGGGGAGCTGTTTTTT. It codes for CASSSDYNTGELFF.

The chain joins TRBV6-6 to TRBJ1-1, with 8 bases identical to TRBD1. This CDR3 region has 16 residues. The germline V gene encodes CDR1 MNHNY and CDR2 SVGAGI (reference sequence). V lost 4 bases and J lost 4; bases outside the gene matches: 11. CDR3 residues: CASSWQGAKEGTEAFF. The CDR3 nucleotides read TGTGCCAGCAGTTGGCAGGGGGCAAAGGAGGGCACTGAAGCTTTCTTT.

Remarks on this clone: Germline is not matched at one junction end, which may reflect a read error. The V and J genes are TRBV6-1 and TRBJ1-5; 10 bases match TRBD1. Germline CDR1 and CDR2: MNHNS and SASEGT. The CDR3 runs 14 residues. This chain's CDR3 is CAISDRGRDQPQHF. In nucleotides, the CDR3 is TGTGCCATCAGTGACAGGGGGCGGGATCAGCCCCAGCATTTT.

The V and J genes are TRBV30 and TRBJ1-1; D might be TRBD1 (6 bases). CDR1 and CDR2 (germline): GTSNPN, SVGIG (reference sequence). The CDR3 is 13 residues long. V was trimmed by 2 bases and J by 1 base, leaving 8 bases between them. The CDR3 bases are TGTGCCTGGAGTCGGACAGCGAACACTGAAGCTTTCTTT. Amino acid sequence: CAWSRTANTEAFF. Drawing the rest from reference TRBV30 and TRBJ1-1, the complete variable domain is SQTIHQWPATLVQPVGSPLSLECTVEGTSNPNLYWYRQAAGRGLQLLFYSVGIGQISSEVPQNLSASRPQDRQFILSSKKLLLSDSGFYLCAWSRTANTEAFFGQGTRLTVV.

Many counts were recorded for this clone. The CDR3 coding sequence is TGCGCCAGCAGCTTGGTGACGGGGGTGGAGCAGGCTTTCTTT. Amino acid sequence: CASSLVTGVEQAFF. The gene calls are TRBV5-1 and TRBJ1-1, with a weak D call TRBD1 (5 bases). This CDR3 has 14 amino acids. The germline CDR1 and CDR2 sequences are SGHRS and YFSETQ. V was clipped by 0 bases and J by 11 bases, with 17 bases between them.

This clone appeared a single time. A read error may explain this, as a much larger clone is one base away. V usage is TRBV7-9 and J usage is TRBJ2-7; maybe TRBD2 (6 bases). The germline gives CDR1 SEHNR, CDR2 FQNEAQ (reference sequence). The CDR3 is 14 residues long. The CDR3, as DNA: TGTACCAGCAGCTCCCGGGACTTTACCTACGAGCAGTACTTC. Its protein product is CTSSSRDFTYEQYF.

V is TRBV29-1 and J is TRBJ2-3; TRBD2 aligns across 7 bases. V was pared by 4 bases and J by 3 bases, with 4 bases of the junction left unmatched. CDR1 and CDR2 from the germline V gene are SQVTM and ANQGSEA. The CDR3 extends over 13 amino acids. The CDR3 reads CSVGGRATDTQYF. CDR3 DNA sequence: TGCAGCGTTGGGGGGAGGGCGACAGATACGCAGTATTTT.

This sequence joins TRBV7-2 and TRBJ2-3; D is unresolved. Germline CDR1 reads SGHTA; CDR2 reads FQGNSA. The V end was cut by 3 bases, the J end by 5 bases, with 15 bases between. This CDR3 spans 15 amino acids. The CDR3 spells CASSFRGLAGDTQYF. CDR3 coding DNA: TGTGCCAGCAGCTTCAGAGGATTAGCAGGAGATACGCAGTATTTT.

This clone was detected only once. The chain couples TRBV7-6 to TRBJ2-3; D is unresolved. There are 15 residues in the CDR3. The ends were cut back, 2 bases at V and 4 bases at J, with 13 bases in the middle. In germline, CDR1 is SGHVS, CDR2 FNYEAQ. CDR3 residues: CASSLIPIRPDTQYF. The CDR3 nucleotides are TGTGCCAGCAGCTTAATCCCAATCCGACCAGATACGCAGTATTTT.